This T cell receptor (beta chain) was recovered during a study of T cell responses to AZD1222 COVID-19 vaccine. Clones were sequenced by immunoSEQ multiplex PCR, and TCRdb holds only the in-frame ones, with some missing. The sample has roughly 120,000 clones, just under 95% seen once. In regard to this clone: The antigen remains unidentified.

V lost 1 base and J 0 bases, leaving 9 bases between the germline ends. This CDR3 has 16 residues. Germline lookup yields CDR1 SEHNR and CDR2 FQNEAQ (reference sequence). Study observations and caveats: Without day 14 samples, only post-peak T cell repertoires were studied.

This TCR derives from an adult who received the AZD1222 COVID-19 vaccine. The V and J genes are TRBV7-9 and TRBJ1-4; D gene unclear. This specimen consisted of peripheral blood, obtained 28 days after the second AZD1222 dose. CDR3 in DNA: TGTGCCAGCAGCTTAGGGGCCAGCGCAACTAATGAAAAACTGTTTTTT. It specifies CASSLGASATNEKLFF.